Listed here are 14 T cell receptor beta chains from one sample, sequenced in a study of cytomegalovirus exposure and HLA in healthy donors. Primers: 60 Vbeta forward and 13 Jbeta reverse. Clones were read by immunoSEQ multiplex PCR, and TCRdb kept only the in-frame ones, dropping some. The sample lists over 95,000 clones, about 78% occurring once. Sequencing was performed on PBMCs. These receptors were obtained from a woman aged 40-49 years in good health and CMV-seropositive.

The V call is TRBV10-1, the J call TRBJ1-1, with a possible D match to TRBD1 (5 bases). The germline V and J ends were trimmed by 2 bases and 2 bases, with 12 bases remaining between them. This CDR3 comprises 15 residues. Germline V gene sequence: CDR1 WNHNN, CDR2 SYGVQD (reference sequence). CDR3 in amino acids: CASSEQGRENTEAFF. CDR3 DNA: TGCGCCAGCAGTGAGCAAGGCAGGGAAAACACTGAAGCTTTCTTT.

The chain uses TRBV5-4 and TRBJ1-2; tentative D call: TRBD1 (5 bases). Per germline, CDR1 SGHNT and CDR2 YYREEE (reference sequence). Trimming took 4 bases from V and 9 from J, leaving 10 bases between them. This CDR3 contains 11 residues. This chain's CDR3 is CASSVDISYTF. The CDR3 nucleotides read TGTGCCAGCAGCGTGGACATCAGCTACACCTTC.

The chain employs TRBV10-3 and TRBJ1-1; weak D call: TRBD1 (5 bases). Germline V gene data show CDR1 as ENHRY and CDR2 as SYGVKD. Between the trimmed V and J ends, which lost 4 bases and 4 bases, there was a span of 13 bases. CDR3 length: 14 residues. CDR3 nucleotides: TGTGCCATCAGTGTCGGTTTACAGGCCACTGAAGCTTTCTTT. Translating it yields CAISVGLQATEAFF.

V gene TRBV7-2 combines with J gene TRBJ1-1; 7 positions match TRBD1. This CDR3 has 15 amino acids. Trimming removed 5 bases from V and 3 bases from J; junction bases left unmatched: 9. Germline-derived CDR1 and CDR2 are SGHTA and FQGNSA. The CDR3 sequence: CASSPPNRGDTEAFF. CDR3 bases: TGTGCCAGCAGCCCTCCCAACAGGGGAGACACTGAAGCTTTCTTT.

The CDR3 nucleotides read TGTGCCAGCAGCCCCCGACAGGGTTCACCCCTCCACTTT. It is translated as CASSPRQGSPLHF. The chain links TRBV7-2 to TRBJ1-6, with 7 bases aligning to TRBD1. This CDR3 comprises 13 residues. The germline V gene encodes CDR1 SGHTA and CDR2 FQGNSA. Trimming at V came to 5 bases and at J to 9 bases, leaving 4 bases not matched to a gene. Looking up the rest from reference TRBV7-2 and TRBJ1-6 gives the full variable domain: GAGVSQSPSNKVTEKGKDVELRCDPISGHTALYWYRQSLGQGLEFLIYFQGNSAPDKSGLPSDRFSAERTGGSVSTLTIQRTQQEDSAVYLCASSPRQGSPLHFGNGTRLTVT.

The chain joins TRBV7-2 to TRBJ2-5; 7 positions agree with TRBD1. The length of the CDR3 is 16 residues. Germline V lookup: CDR1 SGHTA, CDR2 FQGNSA. The J segment lost 5 bases and the V segment lost 5 bases, leaving 14 bases of the junction unmatched. The DNA for the CDR3 is TGTGCCAGCAGCCGGGACCGGGCTCGCAGGGGGGAGACCCAGTACTTC. It translates to CASSRDRARRGETQYF. The full variable domain, completed using reference TRBV7-2 and TRBJ2-5, is GAGVSQSPSNKVTEKGKDVELRCDPISGHTALYWYRQSLGQGLEFLIYFQGNSAPDKSGLPSDRFSAERTGGSVSTLTIQRTQQEDSAVYLCASSRDRARRGETQYFGPGTRLLVL.

This clone was picked up a small number of times. The gene calls are TRBV5-8 and TRBJ1-4; D is unresolved. Germline assignment: CDR1 SGHTS and CDR2 YDEGEE. Trimming stripped 7 bases from V and 7 bases from J, with 17 bases between. This CDR3 has 14 residues. The CDR3: CASPQKSTREKLFF. The CDR3 nucleotides are TGTGCCAGCCCGCAAAAGTCTACGCGTGAAAAACTGTTTTTT.

This clone has a single count. V usage is TRBV6-1 and J usage is TRBJ2-5, with TRBD2 identical over 9 bases. Per the germline V gene, CDR1 is MNHNS and CDR2 is SASEGT. This CDR3 is built from 13 residues. The V and J ends lost 6 bases and 5 bases, in that order; junction bases with no gene match: 4. CDR3 region: CASRGLALETQYF. The CDR3 coding sequence is TGTGCCAGCAGGGGACTAGCTCTGGAGACCCAGTACTTC.

This rearrangement joins TRBV28 to TRBJ1-2, with TRBD1 matching 7 bases. Germline-derived CDR1 and CDR2 are MDHEN and SYDVKM. Trimming cost V 7 bases and J 11 bases; bases outside gene matches: 13. The CDR3 extends over 13 amino acids. CDR3 protein: CASTEEGQPGYTF. The CDR3 bases are TGTGCCAGCACCGAAGAGGGACAGCCTGGGTACACCTTC.

This chain links TRBV6-5 with TRBJ1-2; no clear D gene. Trimming removed 4 bases at V and 8 bases at J, with 11 bases between. CDR3 length: 12 amino acids. The germline V gene encodes CDR1 MNHEY and CDR2 SVGAGI. In nucleotides, the CDR3 is TGTGCCAGCAGTTCACAAGGAGGCGGCTACACCTTC. This gives the protein CASSSQGGGYTF.

V usage is TRBV12-5 and J usage is TRBJ1-5; D gene ambiguous. Trimming removed 2 bases at V and 7 bases at J, with 3 bases between. There are 11 residues in the CDR3. Germline loops: CDR1 LGHNT, CDR2 FRNRAP. The CDR3 spells CASGLSQPQHF. The DNA of the CDR3 is TGTGCTAGTGGTTTGAGCCAGCCCCAGCATTTT. Combining the CDR3 with reference TRBV12-5 and TRBJ1-5 gives the whole variable domain DARVTQTPRHKVTEMGQEVTMRCQPILGHNTVFWYRQTMMQGLELLAYFRNRAPLDDSGMPKDRFSAEMPDATLATLKIQPSEPRDSAVYFCASGLSQPQHFGDGTRLSIL.

V is TRBV6-6 and J is TRBJ2-7; 8 bases line up with TRBD1. Trimming cost V 2 bases and J 6 bases; bases outside gene matches: 9. Germline CDR1 is MNHNY and CDR2 is SVGAGI (reference sequence). This CDR3 contains 15 residues. CDR3 region: CASSYVGQGRVEQYF. The CDR3 DNA is TGTGCCAGCAGTTACGTCGGACAGGGAAGGGTCGAGCAGTACTTC.

The chain carries TRBV21-1 and TRBJ1-5. TRBV21-1 is classified as a pseudogene. CDR3 size: 13 residues. The CDR3 DNA reads TGTGCCAGCCTCCGGGGGGGAAATCAGCCCCAGCATTTT. It encodes CASLRGGNQPQHF.

The V call is TRBV5-1, the J call TRBJ2-5, with D possibly TRBD2 on 5 matching bases. The CDR3 is made up of 14 amino acids. V dropped 2 bases and J dropped 5 bases, with 13 bases sitting between them. Germline V gene lookup returns CDR1 SGHRS and CDR2 YFSETQ. The CDR3 is CASSFGVQKETQYF. CDR3 DNA: TGCGCCAGCAGCTTCGGGGTACAAAAGGAGACCCAGTACTTC. Complete variable domain (other parts from reference TRBV5-1 and TRBJ2-5): KAGVTQTPRYLIKTRGQQVTLSCSPISGHRSVSWYQQTPGQGLQFLFEYFSETQRNKGNFPGRFSGRQFSNSRSEMNVSTLELGDSALYLCASSFGVQKETQYFGPGTRLLVL.